This passage covers 27 T cell receptor beta chains from one sample sequenced in a study of blood T cell repertoires in COVID-19 (dated by TCRdb to 2018 to 2020). Libraries were made using the immunoSEQ multiplex PCR assay. TCRdb carries this immuneACCESS record with in-frame sequences only. Its versions omit some clonotypes, under half of them owing to an unresolved V gene in the studies checked, with the rest unexplained. The sample includes roughly 200,000 clones, with 85% to 90% observed a single time. Around 4.2% of the sample comes from the top ten. Sequencing used PBMCs or T cells enriched from blood (not recorded which). The receptors shown here come from a woman aged 25 to 39 with acute COVID-19.

V is TRBV7-9 and J is TRBJ1-2; unclear D gene. V was cut by 2 bases and J by 5 bases, with 9 bases left in between. The CDR3 totals 13 residues. Germline-derived CDR1 and CDR2 are SEHNR and FQNEAQ (reference sequence). The CDR3 coding sequence is TGTGCCAGCAGCTTATTAGCGAGATATGGCTACACCTTC. Protein product: CASSLLARYGYTF.

This clone appeared a single time. The J gene is TRBJ2-5, the V gene TRBV10-2, with 11 bases matching TRBD1. The ends lost 6 bases at V and 1 base at J; junction bases unmatched: 4. This CDR3 has 15 amino acids. Per the germline V gene, CDR1 is WSHSY and CDR2 is SAAADI. The CDR3 spells CASRWGTGGQETQYF. CDR3 DNA sequence: TGCGCCAGCAGGTGGGGGACAGGGGGCCAAGAGACCCAGTACTTC.

The chain combines TRBV9 with TRBJ1-6; TRBD1 matches 8 bases. Unmatched junction bases numbered 4, after V lost 2 bases and J lost 6 bases. The CDR3 contains 15 residues. Germline CDR1 and CDR2: SGDLS and YYNGEE. Here the CDR3 reads CASSVQGASNSPLHF. The DNA of the CDR3 is TGTGCCAGCAGCGTCCAGGGGGCAAGTAATTCACCCCTCCACTTT.

This rearrangement joins TRBV6-1 to TRBJ2-1; D uncertain. In germline, CDR1 is MNHNS, CDR2 SASEGT. V was pared by 0 bases and J by 12 bases, with 15 bases between. CDR3 size: 14 residues. CDR3 sequence: CASSEASTPGRQFF. CDR3 coding DNA: TGTGCCAGCAGTGAAGCGTCCACGCCAGGTAGGCAGTTCTTC.

This rearrangement joins TRBV5-1 to TRBJ1-6, with 7 bases aligning to TRBD1. V lost 4 bases, J lost 11 bases, and 6 bases stayed unmatched. The length of the CDR3 is 13 residues. In germline, CDR1 is SGHRS, CDR2 YFSETQ. The CDR3 protein is CASSTPTGTPLHF. CDR3 coding DNA: TGCGCCAGCAGCACCCCGACAGGGACACCCCTCCACTTT. Together with reference TRBV5-1 and TRBJ1-6, the CDR3 gives the full variable domain: KAGVTQTPRYLIKTRGQQVTLSCSPISGHRSVSWYQQTPGQGLQFLFEYFSETQRNKGNFPGRFSGRQFSNSRSEMNVSTLELGDSALYLCASSTPTGTPLHFGNGTRLTVT.

V and J are TRBV11-2 and TRBJ1-5; possibly TRBD1 for D (6 bases). Germline CDR1 SGHAT, CDR2 FQNNGV. The ends were cut back, 1 base at V and 5 bases at J, with 24 bases in the middle. The CDR3 has 19 residues. The CDR3 here is CASSLARGGSQGLDQPQHF. In nucleotides, the CDR3 is TGTGCCAGCAGCTTAGCTAGGGGCGGGTCCCAGGGGTTAGATCAGCCCCAGCATTTT.

This chain links TRBV28 with TRBJ2-5; the match to TRBD2 covers 11 bases. The trim removed 7 bases at V and 2 bases at J, leaving 9 bases unmatched. Germline-derived CDR1 and CDR2 are MDHEN and SYDVKM. This CDR3 is 16 amino acids long. CDR3 protein: CASNPGLAAPQETQYF. For the CDR3, the DNA is TGTGCCAGCAACCCGGGACTAGCGGCCCCTCAAGAGACCCAGTACTTC.

The chain combines TRBV27 with TRBJ2-3; D perhaps matches TRBD2 (5 bases). V was shortened by 4 bases and J by 8 bases, with 13 bases between the two germline ends. The CDR3 is 13 amino acids. CDR1 MNHEY and CDR2 SMNVEV come from the germline V gene (reference sequence). Here the CDR3 reads CASSSLPRGTQYF. CDR3 nucleotide sequence: TGTGCCAGCAGTTCCCTCCCTCGGGGTACGCAGTATTTT.

This clone was detected only a few times. The chain recombines TRBV6-5 with TRBJ1-1; TRBD1 is a possible D gene (5 bases). Per the germline V gene, CDR1 is MNHEY and CDR2 is SVGAGI. Trimming stripped 6 bases from V and 3 bases from J, with 8 bases between. The CDR3 sequence is 12 residues long. The CDR3: CASRDSYTEAFF. The CDR3 nucleotides read TGTGCCAGCAGAGACAGTTACACTGAAGCTTTCTTT.

The genes are TRBV19 and TRBJ2-5; the D gene is possibly TRBD1 (5 bases). CDR3 length: 14 amino acids. Between the trimmed V and J ends, which lost 1 base and 3 bases, there was a span of 9 bases. Germline CDR1 is LNHDA and CDR2 is SQIVND (reference sequence). The CDR3, as DNA: TGTGCCAGTAGTATAGGTCCAGGGAAAGAGACCCAGTACTTC. Protein product: CASSIGPGKETQYF.

The gene calls are TRBV28 and TRBJ2-1, with D possibly TRBD2 on 5 matching bases. The CDR3 is 10 residues long. The germline CDR1 and CDR2 sequences are MDHEN and SYDVKM. Deletions cut 6 bases from V and 9 bases from J, with 6 bases between. CDR3 nucleotide sequence: TGTGCCAGCAGGGGGAGTGAGCAGTTCTTC. Translation gives CASRGSEQFF.

This chain links TRBV5-1 with TRBJ2-6, with D unresolved. Germline values: CDR1 SGHRS, CDR2 YFSETQ. There are 16 residues in the CDR3. The germline V and J ends were trimmed by 0 bases and 0 bases, with 7 bases remaining between them. CDR3 region: CASSLGVLSGANVLTF. The CDR3 nucleotides read TGCGCCAGCAGCTTGGGTGTCCTCTCTGGGGCCAACGTCCTGACTTTC. Together with reference TRBV5-1 and TRBJ2-6, the CDR3 gives the full variable domain: KAGVTQTPRYLIKTRGQQVTLSCSPISGHRSVSWYQQTPGQGLQFLFEYFSETQRNKGNFPGRFSGRQFSNSRSEMNVSTLELGDSALYLCASSLGVLSGANVLTFGAGSRLTVL.

The chain uses TRBV5-5 and TRBJ2-7, with TRBD2 identical over 14 bases. J was trimmed by 7 bases and V by 6 bases; bases with no gene match: 9. The germline V gene has CDR1 SGHKS and CDR2 YYEKEE (reference sequence). This CDR3 has 15 amino acids. CDR3 protein: CASTLGLAGGLEQYF. CDR3 in DNA: TGTGCCAGCACCCTCGGACTAGCGGGGGGTTTGGAGCAGTACTTC.

The chain has TRBV6-5 and TRBJ2-4; D remains ambiguous. Germline V lookup: CDR1 MNHEY, CDR2 SVGAGI. The length of the CDR3 is 15 residues. The ends were cut back, 2 bases at V and 0 bases at J, with 8 bases in the middle. The DNA for the CDR3 is TGTGCCAGCAGTTACATCCCCCTAGCCAAAAACATTCAGTACTTC. This translates into CASSYIPLAKNIQYF.

This chain links TRBV25-1 with TRBJ2-6; D possibly corresponds to TRBD2 (6 bases). Between the trimmed V and J ends, which lost 5 bases and 0 bases, there was a span of 14 bases. Germline V lookup: CDR1 MGHDK, CDR2 SYGVNS. The CDR3 has 17 residues. CDR3 DNA: TGTGCCAGCAGTAACCGGGACGGGAGCTCTGGGGCCAACGTCCTGACTTTC. Residues: CASSNRDGSSGANVLTF.

The chain carries TRBV30 and TRBJ1-4, with D unresolved. The V end lost 3 bases, the J end lost 0 bases, and 14 bases lay between the germline ends. This CDR3 is built from 16 residues. Germline CDR1 reads GTSNPN; CDR2 reads SVGIG (reference sequence). In DNA form, the CDR3 reads TGTGCCTGGAGCATTTCGACTCATCCAACTAATGAAAAACTGTTTTTT. Encoded protein: CAWSISTHPTNEKLFF. The full variable domain, its missing parts supplied by reference TRBV30 and TRBJ1-4, is SQTIHQWPATLVQPVGSPLSLECTVEGTSNPNLYWYRQAAGRGLQLLFYSVGIGQISSEVPQNLSASRPQDRQFILSSKKLLLSDSGFYLCAWSISTHPTNEKLFFGSGTQLSVL.

This sequence joins TRBV10-2 and TRBJ1-1; no definite D call. Germline V gene sequence: CDR1 WSHSY, CDR2 SAAADI. V lost 10 bases to trimming and J lost 3 bases, with 18 bases between them. There are 14 residues in the CDR3. CDR3: CATAAAGRYTEAFF. The CDR3 bases are TGCGCCACGGCCGCCGCTGGCAGGTACACTGAAGCTTTCTTT.

J is TRBJ2-2 and V is TRBV19; 10 nucleotides match TRBD1. CDR1 is LNHDA, CDR2 SQIVND, per germline (reference sequence). The CDR3 covers 14 residues. V dropped 6 bases and J dropped 3; count of bases not matched to a gene: 1. The CDR3 spells CASRGQGYTGELFF. For the CDR3, the DNA is TGTGCCAGTAGGGGACAGGGGTACACCGGGGAGCTGTTTTTT.

The V and J genes are TRBV28 and TRBJ1-1; TRBD1 matches at 8 bases. Germline CDR1 MDHEN, CDR2 SYDVKM. Trimming took 4 bases from V and 0 from J; bases not matched to a gene: 1. This CDR3 contains 14 residues. CDR3 nucleotide sequence: TGTGCCAGCAGTTCAGGGGGCCTGAACACTGAAGCTTTCTTT. This encodes CASSSGGLNTEAFF. The variable domain in full, with the rest retrieved from reference TRBV28 and TRBJ1-1, is DVKVTQSSRYLVKRTGEKVFLECVQDMDHENMFWYRQDPGLGLRLIYFSYDVKMKEKGDIPEGYSVSREKKERFSLILESASTNQTSMYLCASSSGGLNTEAFFGQGTRLTVV.

The chain recombines TRBV28 with TRBJ1-1, with TRBD1 matching over 8 bases. The J segment lost 3 bases and the V segment lost 6 bases, leaving 9 bases of the junction unmatched. The germline CDR1 and CDR2 sequences are MDHEN and SYDVKM. The CDR3 contains 15 residues. The CDR3, as DNA: TGTGCCAGCAGGATATTGGGACAGGTGCACACTGAAGCTTTCTTT. Translated, it gives CASRILGQVHTEAFF.

The chain has TRBV7-2 and TRBJ1-4; no clear D gene. The V end was cut by 1 base, the J end by 8 bases, with 11 bases between. Germline CDR1 is SGHTA and CDR2 is FQGNSA. CDR3 length: 14 residues. The CDR3 spells CASSLVPEEEKLFF. Here the CDR3 DNA reads TGTGCCAGCAGCTTAGTGCCCGAGGAGGAAAAACTGTTTTTT.

V and J are TRBV2 and TRBJ2-7; 11 bases match TRBD2. The CDR3 totals 14 residues. Germline trimming cut 3 bases from V and 4 bases from J; bases unmatched to any gene: 2. Germline CDR1 reads SNHLY; CDR2 reads FYNNEI. CDR3 nucleotide sequence: TGTGCCAGCAGTGATATAGCGGGGGGGTACGAGCAGTACTTC. Its protein is CASSDIAGGYEQYF.

The chain is built from TRBV5-1 and TRBJ2-7; D perhaps matches TRBD1 (6 bases). Germline loops: CDR1 SGHRS, CDR2 YFSETQ. Trimming pared 0 bases from V and 6 bases from J, leaving 19 bases between. This CDR3 has 16 residues. CDR3 bases: TGCGCCAGCAGCTTGGAACCTGGGGGCTCACCTCTCGAGCAGTACTTC. It encodes CASSLEPGGSPLEQYF.

The CDR3 is CASSGTQGGYEQYF. CDR3 in DNA: TGTGCCAGCAGCGGAACACAGGGGGGATACGAGCAGTACTTC. This chain uses TRBV9 with TRBJ2-7; TRBD1 matches at 8 bases. Germline lookup yields CDR1 SGDLS and CDR2 YYNGEE. The CDR3 contains 14 residues. Trimming took 3 bases from V and 4 from J; bases not matched to a gene: 6.

This clone has a handful of counts. J is TRBJ1-1 and V is TRBV19; no definite D call. The CDR3 totals 16 residues. Per the germline V gene, CDR1 is LNHDA and CDR2 is SQIVND (reference sequence). Trimming removed 3 bases from V and 4 bases from J, with 18 bases in between. DNA of the CDR3: TGTGCCAGTAGTATTGGGCAGCCCCAATGGGTCACTGAAGCTTTCTTT. Its translation: CASSIGQPQWVTEAFF.

The chain has TRBV19 and TRBJ2-1; weak D call: TRBD1 (6 bases). The CDR3 length is 15 residues. Germline CDR1 and CDR2: LNHDA and SQIVND (reference sequence). V lost 7 bases and J lost 1, with 14 bases in between. The CDR3 sequence is CASNPAQGSYNEQFF. CDR3 sequence (DNA): TGTGCCAGTAACCCGGCCCAGGGGTCCTACAATGAGCAGTTCTTC.

The genes are TRBV19 and TRBJ2-1; 8 bases fit TRBD1. Germline CDR1 is LNHDA and CDR2 is SQIVND (reference sequence). This CDR3 has 14 residues. Losses at the gene ends were 3 bases for V and 8 bases for J; bases not matched to a gene: 6. This chain's CDR3 is CASSIRQGADEQFF. DNA of the CDR3: TGTGCCAGTAGTATTAGGCAGGGGGCTGATGAGCAGTTCTTC.